This T cell receptor beta chain is drawn from a study of T cells in localized non-small cell lung cancer (dated by TCRdb to 2019 to 2021). With regard to the full study: Comparing tumors with uninvolved tumor-adjacent lungs, the study looked at the T cell repertoires of roughly 250 patients with early-stage NSCLC. The cohort was made up of 236 treatment-naive NSCLC patients whose localized lung tumors had been resected. Of the NSCLC patients, 120 to 150 were male and 85 to 110 were female, and the mean age was about 69 years.

General conclusions and limits of the study: Multi-region tumor sequencing was not performed, so intratumor heterogeneity could not be excluded. Longer overall survival was associated with higher T cell density in blood, whereas shorter survival was associated with higher clonality in adjacent lung. The highest T cell clonality was observed in uninvolved tumor-adjacent lung, where clonality exceeded that of tumor, suggesting that antigenic responses were more focused in uninvolved tumor-adjacent lung. Of the top 100 tumor clones, a median of around 57 were detected in paired uninvolved adjacent lung; 28 were also among that lung's top 100. Because of the exploratory design, TCR variables were selected using unadjusted p-values without false-discovery rate correction.

At diagnosis, peripheral blood, uninvolved tumor-adjacent lung and tumor were collected and were preserved as a mix of fresh-frozen and FFPE material. For TCR repertoire profiling, blood samples were analyzed in the form of peripheral blood mononuclear cells. The immunoSEQ Assay was used to sequence TCR beta CDR3 regions from DNA. Under the source paper's analysis protocol: To compute T cell density, TCR beta template counts were normalized to usable DNA, which was estimated by amplifying housekeeping genes. Richness was estimated using the preseqR package, with extrapolation to 400,000 templates for PBMC samples and to 120,000 templates for tissue samples. Clonality was calculated as one minus Pielou's evenness. Tissue-enriched TCRs were identified by differential abundance testing using productive amino-acid clonotypes, minimum total count 5 and alpha 0.1. The Jaccard Index and the Morisita Overlap Index were used to measure repertoire overlap between compartments. GLIPH grouped TCR beta CDR3s together with public tetramer-defined viral CDR3s, and a viral motif had to include at least three viral sequences and show V-gene enrichment. In its TCRdb copy, this immuneACCESS table keeps in-frame sequences only and misses some clones. Where compared with another copy, unresolved V genes explain less than half of these, and the others have no known cause. V and J calls and clone size come straight from that table; D and trimming were deduced from the DNA. This sample gives over 25,000 clones in total; around 93% of them show up just once. About 1.9% of the sample goes to the ten largest clones.

A note on this clone: Its antigen is unknown. Per-nucleotide qualities are absent, and no much larger clonotype sits a single base away.

The CDR3 covers 14 residues, taking in both the cysteine and the phenylalanine. Only the CDR3 part of the read is kept: 42 bases, read in frame from the first base. As encoded in the germline V gene (reference sequence), CDR1 is SGHNT while CDR2 is YYREEE. V was cut back by 5 bases and J by 2 bases, leaving a gap of 10 bases between them. The clonotype comes from a female donor older than 55 with stage I lung adenocarcinoma. This chain is built from TRBV5-4 and TRBJ1-4, with no reliable assignment of the D segment. This specimen consisted of peripheral blood, obtained before any cancer treatment. The DNA reads TGTGCCAGCAGTAAAGATCTCACTAATGAAAAACTGTTTTTT. Its protein product is CASSKDLTNEKLFF.